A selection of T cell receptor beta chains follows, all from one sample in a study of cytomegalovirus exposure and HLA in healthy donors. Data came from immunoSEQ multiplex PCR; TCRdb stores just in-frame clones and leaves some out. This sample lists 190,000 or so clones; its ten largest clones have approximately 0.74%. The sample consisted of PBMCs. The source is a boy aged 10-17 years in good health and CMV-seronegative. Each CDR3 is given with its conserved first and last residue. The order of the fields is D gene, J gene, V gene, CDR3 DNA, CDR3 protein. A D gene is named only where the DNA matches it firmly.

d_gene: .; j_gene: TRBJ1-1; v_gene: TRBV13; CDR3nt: TGTGCCAGCAGGTGGGGACAGAACACTGAAGCTTTCTTT; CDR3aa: CASRWGQNTEAFF
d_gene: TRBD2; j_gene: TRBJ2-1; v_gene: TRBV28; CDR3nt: TGTGCCAGCAGTCAACGCAGGACTAGCGGATACAATGAGCAGTTCTTC; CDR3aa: CASSQRRTSGYNEQFF
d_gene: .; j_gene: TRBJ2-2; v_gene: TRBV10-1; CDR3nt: TGCGCCCGACGTAGGGAGGCATGGCGGGAGCTGTTTTTT; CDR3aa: CARRREAWRELFF
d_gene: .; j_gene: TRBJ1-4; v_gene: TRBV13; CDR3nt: TGTGCCAGCAGCTTAGGGGGGCCACGGGAAAAACTGTTTTTT; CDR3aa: CASSLGGPREKLFF
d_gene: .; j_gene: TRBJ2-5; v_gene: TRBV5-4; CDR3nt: TGTGCCAGCAGCTTTGGGACTACGACAGGGGCCCAGTACTTC; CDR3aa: CASSFGTTTGAQYF
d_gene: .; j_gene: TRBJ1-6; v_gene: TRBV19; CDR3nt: TGTGCCATCAGACCAGGGGTCGGAGGTCCCCTCCACTTT; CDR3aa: CAIRPGVGGPLHF
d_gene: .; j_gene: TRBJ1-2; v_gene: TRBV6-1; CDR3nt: TGTGCCAGCAGACCCTCCAGGTTCTCCCACTATGGCTACACCTTC; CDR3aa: CASRPSRFSHYGYTF
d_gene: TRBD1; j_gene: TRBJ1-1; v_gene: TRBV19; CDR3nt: TGTGCCAGCAGTCGACAGGGCAACACTGAAGCTTTCTTT; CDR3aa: CASSRQGNTEAFF
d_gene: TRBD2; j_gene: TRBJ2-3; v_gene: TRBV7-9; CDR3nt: TGTGCCAGCAGCTGGGGGGGGGATACGCAGTATTTT; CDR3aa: CASSWGGDTQYF
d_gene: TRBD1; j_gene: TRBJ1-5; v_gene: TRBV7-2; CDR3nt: TGTGCCAGCAGCTCTAGCGCCGGGGACAGATACAATCAGCCCCAGCATTTT; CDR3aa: CASSSSAGDRYNQPQHF
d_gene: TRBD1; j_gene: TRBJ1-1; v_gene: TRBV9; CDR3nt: TGTGCCAGCAGCGTAGCCTCCGGACAGGGGTGGACTGAAGCTTTCTTT; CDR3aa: CASSVASGQGWTEAFF
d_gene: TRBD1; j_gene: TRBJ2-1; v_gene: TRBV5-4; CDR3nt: TGTGCCAGCAGCTTAGGCCGAGGGGGCGACCCCTCCTACAATGAGCAGTTCTTC; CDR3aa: CASSLGRGGDPSYNEQFF
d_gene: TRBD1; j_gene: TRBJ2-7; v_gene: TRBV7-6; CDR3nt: TGTGCCAGCAGCTCAATCACCCGGGACAGGGATTCCTACGAGCAGTACTTC; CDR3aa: CASSSITRDRDSYEQYF
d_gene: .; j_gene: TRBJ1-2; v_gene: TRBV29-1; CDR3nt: TGCAGCGTTGAAGGTGGCCAGAACTATGGCTACACCTTC; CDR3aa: CSVEGGQNYGYTF
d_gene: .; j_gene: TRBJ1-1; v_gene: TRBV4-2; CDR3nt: TGTGCCAGCAGCCGCCTCAGCGGACTGGACACTGAAGCTTTCTTT; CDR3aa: CASSRLSGLDTEAFF
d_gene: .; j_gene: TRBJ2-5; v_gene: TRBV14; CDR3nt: TGTGCCAGCAGCCAAGGGATTAGCGGTGGGGAGACCCAGTACTTC; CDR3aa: CASSQGISGGETQYF
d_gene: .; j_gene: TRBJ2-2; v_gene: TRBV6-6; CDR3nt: TGTGCCAGCAGCTTCAGGGTCGTTAGGGGCGGGGAGCTGTTTTTT; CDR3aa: CASSFRVVRGGELFF
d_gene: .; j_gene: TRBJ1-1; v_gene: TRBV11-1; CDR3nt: TGTGCCAGCAGCTTCTCCGGGATCACTGAAGCTTTCTTT; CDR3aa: CASSFSGITEAFF
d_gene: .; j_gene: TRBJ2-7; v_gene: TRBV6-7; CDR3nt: TGTGCCAGCAGTTACCGCTTGGACTCCTCCTACGAGCAGTACTTC; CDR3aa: CASSYRLDSSYEQYF
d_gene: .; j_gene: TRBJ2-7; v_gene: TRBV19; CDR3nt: TGTGCCAGTAGTATAGGGGCACAGGATTCCTACGAGCAGTACTTC; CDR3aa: CASSIGAQDSYEQYF
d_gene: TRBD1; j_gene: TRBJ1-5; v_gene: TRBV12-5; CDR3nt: TGTGCTAGTGGTTTGGAGCAGGGGGCGACTCAGCCCCAGCATTTT; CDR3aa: CASGLEQGATQPQHF
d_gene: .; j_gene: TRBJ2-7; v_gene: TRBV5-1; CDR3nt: TGCGCCAGCAGCTTCCTGTCGGGGGATGCCTACGAGCAGTACTTC; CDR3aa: CASSFLSGDAYEQYF
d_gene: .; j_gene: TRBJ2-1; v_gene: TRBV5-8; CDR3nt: TGTGCCAGCAGCTTGGGCGGGGAACGTGCGAGTGAGCAGTTCTTC; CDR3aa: CASSLGGERASEQFF
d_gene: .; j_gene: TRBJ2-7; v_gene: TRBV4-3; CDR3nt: TGCGCCAGCAGCCAAGTTGTCGGTCCCTACGAGCAGTACTTC; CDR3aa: CASSQVVGPYEQYF
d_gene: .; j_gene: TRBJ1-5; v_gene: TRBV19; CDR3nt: TGTGCCAGTAGTATATACTTCGATAGCAATCAGCCCCAGCATTTT; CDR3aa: CASSIYFDSNQPQHF
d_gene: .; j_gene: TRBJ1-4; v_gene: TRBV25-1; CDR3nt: TGTGCCAGCAGTGAATCCAGGGGACGTCGGGCCCTGTTTTTT; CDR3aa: CASSESRGRRALFF
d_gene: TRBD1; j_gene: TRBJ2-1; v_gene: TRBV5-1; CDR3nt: TGCGCCAGCAGCCCACCGATTACAGGGGGCGATGAGCAGTTCTTC; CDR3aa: CASSPPITGGDEQFF
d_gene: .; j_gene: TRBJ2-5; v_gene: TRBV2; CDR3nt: TGTGCCAGCAGTCTACCGCCGGGGACCCAGTACTTC; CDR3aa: CASSLPPGTQYF
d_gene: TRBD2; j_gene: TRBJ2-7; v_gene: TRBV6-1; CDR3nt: TGTGCCAGCAGGGGCCTAGCGGGGGGCAACTACGAGCAGTACTTC; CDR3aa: CASRGLAGGNYEQYF
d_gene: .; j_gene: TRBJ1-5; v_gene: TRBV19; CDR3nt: TGTGCCAGTAGTATATACGGCGGCAGACCCGGGAGTCAGCCCCAGCATTTT; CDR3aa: CASSIYGGRPGSQPQHF
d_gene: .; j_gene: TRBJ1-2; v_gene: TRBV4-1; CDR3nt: TGCGCCAGCAGCCAAGAAGTGACAAGAAAGAACTATGGCTACACCTTC; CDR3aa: CASSQEVTRKNYGYTF
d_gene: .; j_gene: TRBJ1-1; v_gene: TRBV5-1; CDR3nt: TGCGCCAGCAGCCCAGGCGGGCTCATTATGAACACTGAAGCTTTCTTT; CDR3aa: CASSPGGLIMNTEAFF
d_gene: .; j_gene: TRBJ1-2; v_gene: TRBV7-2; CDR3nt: TGTGCCAGCAGCTTAGCGCGATCCAGGGGCTATGGCTACACCTTC; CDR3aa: CASSLARSRGYGYTF
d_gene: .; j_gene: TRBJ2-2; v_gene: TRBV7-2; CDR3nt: TGTGCCAGCAGCTTAGAGAGCACCGGGGAGCTGTTTTTT; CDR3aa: CASSLESTGELFF
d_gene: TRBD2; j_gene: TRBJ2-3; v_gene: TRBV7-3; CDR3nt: TGTGCCAGCAGCAAATCGGGGGGGCTGGGCACAGATACGCAGTATTTT; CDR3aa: CASSKSGGLGTDTQYF
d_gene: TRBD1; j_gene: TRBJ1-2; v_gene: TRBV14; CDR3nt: TGTGCCAGCTTACCCTGGGACAGGGGCTACACCTTC; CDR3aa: CASLPWDRGYTF
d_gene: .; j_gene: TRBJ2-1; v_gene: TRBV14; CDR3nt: TGTGCCAGCAGCCAAGAAGGCTACTACAGGTTTCAGCAGTTCTTC; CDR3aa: CASSQEGYYRFQQFF
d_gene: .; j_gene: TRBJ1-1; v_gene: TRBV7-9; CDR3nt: TGTGCCAGCACCGAGCAGGGGCAATTGGTCCTTGGGGAAGCTTTCTTT; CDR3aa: CASTEQGQLVLGEAFF
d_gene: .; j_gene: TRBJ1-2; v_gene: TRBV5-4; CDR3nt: TGTGCCAGCAGCCCCGTTGGGGCAGAAGGCTACACCTTC; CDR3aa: CASSPVGAEGYTF
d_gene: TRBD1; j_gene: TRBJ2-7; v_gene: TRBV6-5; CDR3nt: TGTGCCAGCAGTGACAGGGCCAGCTCCTACGAGCAGTACTTC; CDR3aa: CASSDRASSYEQYF
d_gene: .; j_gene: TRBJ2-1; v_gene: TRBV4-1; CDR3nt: TGCGCCAGCAAGGGTCTTGGTCAGGGCTACAATGAGCAGTTCTTC; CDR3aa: CASKGLGQGYNEQFF
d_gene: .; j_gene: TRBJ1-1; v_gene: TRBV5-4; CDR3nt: TGTGCCAGCAGCTGGGGCGGACAGAACACTGAAGCTTTCTTT; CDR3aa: CASSWGGQNTEAFF
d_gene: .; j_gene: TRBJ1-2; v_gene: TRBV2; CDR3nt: TGTGCCAGCAGTCTAATATCTCGAGATGGCTACACCTTC; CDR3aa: CASSLISRDGYTF
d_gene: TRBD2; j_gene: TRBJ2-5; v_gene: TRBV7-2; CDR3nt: TGTGCCAGCAGCTCCAGCGGGGCCCACCAAGAGACCCAGTACTTC; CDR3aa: CASSSSGAHQETQYF
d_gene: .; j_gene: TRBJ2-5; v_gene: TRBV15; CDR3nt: TGTGCCACCAGCAGAGATCAGGGCGGGGAGCGAGAGACCCAGTACTTC; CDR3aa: CATSRDQGGERETQYF
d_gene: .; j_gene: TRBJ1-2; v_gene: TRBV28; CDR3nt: TGTGCCAGCAGTTTATCCCTCAAGGGGTTCTATGGCTACACCTTC; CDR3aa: CASSLSLKGFYGYTF
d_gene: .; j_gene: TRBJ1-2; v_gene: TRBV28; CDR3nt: TGTGCCAGCAAACAATCGGGGGGAGAGTATGGCTACACCTTC; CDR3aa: CASKQSGGEYGYTF
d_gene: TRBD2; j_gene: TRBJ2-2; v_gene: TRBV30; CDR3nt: TGTGCCTGGAGGCCCCGTGGGGCTAGCGGGGGGAACACCGGGGAGCTGTTTTTT; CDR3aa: CAWRPRGASGGNTGELFF
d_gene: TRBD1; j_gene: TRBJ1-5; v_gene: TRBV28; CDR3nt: TGTGCCAGCAGTCGGCCTACAGGGGGTGATCAGCCCCAGCATTTT; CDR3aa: CASSRPTGGDQPQHF
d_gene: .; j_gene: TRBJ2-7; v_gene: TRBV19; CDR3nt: TGTGCCAGTAAAGCTGACACCTACGAGCAGTACTTC; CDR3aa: CASKADTYEQYF
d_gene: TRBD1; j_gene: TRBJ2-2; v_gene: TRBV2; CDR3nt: TGTGCCAGCAGCCAGGACAGGGCCAACACCGGGGAGCTGTTTTTT; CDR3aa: CASSQDRANTGELFF
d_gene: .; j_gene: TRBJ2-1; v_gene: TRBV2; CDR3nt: TGTGCCAGCCTATTTAACCGGGACAACCACAATGAGCAGTTCTTC; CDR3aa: CASLFNRDNHNEQFF
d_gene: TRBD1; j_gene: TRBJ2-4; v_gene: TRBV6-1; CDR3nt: TGTGCCAGCATAAGCCCCGGGACAGGGGGAAACGTTCAGTACTTC; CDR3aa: CASISPGTGGNVQYF